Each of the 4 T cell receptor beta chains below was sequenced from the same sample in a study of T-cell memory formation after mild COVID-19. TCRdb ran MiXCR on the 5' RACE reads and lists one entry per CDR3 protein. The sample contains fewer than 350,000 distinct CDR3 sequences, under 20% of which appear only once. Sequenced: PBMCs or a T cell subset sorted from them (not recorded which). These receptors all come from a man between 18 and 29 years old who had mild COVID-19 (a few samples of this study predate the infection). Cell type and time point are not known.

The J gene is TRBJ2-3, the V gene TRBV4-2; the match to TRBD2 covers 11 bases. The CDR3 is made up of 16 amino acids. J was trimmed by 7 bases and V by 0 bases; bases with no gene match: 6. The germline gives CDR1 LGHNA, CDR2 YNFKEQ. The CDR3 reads CASSQDWLAGGNTQYF. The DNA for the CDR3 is TGTGCCAGCAGCCAAGATTGGCTAGCGGGGGGAAATACGCAGTATTTT.

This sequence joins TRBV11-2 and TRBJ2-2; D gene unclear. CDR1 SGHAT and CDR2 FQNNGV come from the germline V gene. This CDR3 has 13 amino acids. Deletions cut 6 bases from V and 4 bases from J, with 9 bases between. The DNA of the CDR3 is TGTGCCAGCAGGGATATGGGCACCGGGGAGCTGTTTTTT. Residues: CASRDMGTGELFF.

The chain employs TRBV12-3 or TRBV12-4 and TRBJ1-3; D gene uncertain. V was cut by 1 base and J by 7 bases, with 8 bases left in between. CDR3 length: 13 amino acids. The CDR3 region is CASSLGPGNTIYF. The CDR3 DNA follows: TGTGCCAGCAGTTTAGGGCCCGGGAACACCATATATTTT.

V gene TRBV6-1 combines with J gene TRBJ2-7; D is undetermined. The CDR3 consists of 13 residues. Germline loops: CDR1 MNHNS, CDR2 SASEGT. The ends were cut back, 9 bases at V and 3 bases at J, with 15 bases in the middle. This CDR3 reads CASTFGVNYEQYF. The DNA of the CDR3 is TGTGCCAGTACCTTTGGGGTCAACTACGAGCAGTACTTC.